This is a list of T cell receptor beta chains from one sample in a study of blood T cells in healthy people across ages. TCRdb reprocessed the 5' RACE reads with MiXCR, giving one entry per CDR3 protein. The sample holds hundreds of thousands of distinct CDR3 sequences, about 50% seen once. The source material was blood. These receptors were taken from an elderly woman in good health. Each CDR3 is given without its conserved first and last residue.

V | CDR3
TRBV30 | AWSVGQPNTEAF
TRBV7-2 | ASSARAIGNTIY
TRBV14 | ASGTGVYEQY
TRBV5-1 | ASSSQGAFGGYT
TRBV27 | ASSRSGNEQF
TRBV10-3 | AISESTGSTEAF
TRBV6-6 | ASRPTSAETQF
TRBV28 | ASSGTSGPAEQY
TRBV2 | ASRAGTSNQPQH
TRBV9 | ASSFHAGTGYNEQF
TRBV25-1 | ASSATWTGNTEAF
TRBV11-2 | ASSLTTGSTEAF
TRBV29-1 | GGTSMNTEAF
TRBV7-2 | ASSLSSGTGNTGELF
TRBV27 | ASSLAGYDNTEAF
TRBV20-1 | SATRAGNNQPQH
TRBV5-1 | ASSVTGGIEKLF
TRBV6-6 | ASSLGDRVQPQH
TRBV11-2 | ASSLTGAHQPQH